These 32 T cell receptor beta chains share one sample of origin, sequenced in a study of blood T cells in healthy people across ages. A second about 7 to 12 cycle PCR used barcoded and J-beta primers. TCRdb called the 5' RACE reads again in MiXCR, with one record for every CDR3 protein. Seen here are over 700,000 distinct CDR3 sequences, 20% to 25% observed once, and the top ten hold more than 8%. This sample also belongs to another study, concerning T cells of mothers and their children.

Sequenced sample: blood. These receptors were taken from a boy between 10 and 17 years old in good health.

The rearrangement links TRBV12-3 or TRBV12-4 to TRBJ2-3, with D uncertain. Trimming took off 5 bases at V and 6 bases at J, with 15 bases between the two ends. The length of the CDR3 is 14 residues. In DNA form, the CDR3 reads TGTGCCAGCAGTACCTCACATAGTTCGGATACGCAGTATTTT. Encoded protein: CASSTSHSSDTQYF.

V usage is TRBV28 and J usage is TRBJ2-1, with D possibly TRBD1 on 6 matching bases. Trimming shortened V by 6 bases and J by 4 bases, and 16 bases separated the two germline ends. The germline CDR1 and CDR2 sequences are MDHEN and SYDVKM. CDR3 size: 15 residues. DNA of the CDR3: TGTGCCAGCAGCCCCGGACAGACTACTTACAATGAGCAGTTCTTC. Translated: CASSPGQTTYNEQFF.

V and J are TRBV5-8 and TRBJ1-5, with D unresolved. Trimming removed 3 bases at V and 2 bases at J, with 9 bases between. The CDR3 has 14 amino acids. Germline V CDR1 and CDR2: SGHTS, YDEGEE. Here the CDR3 DNA reads TGTGCCAGCAGCTCTTACTGGGGCAATCAGCCCCAGCATTTT. It is translated as CASSSYWGNQPQHF.

CDR3 sequence reads: CASSFDRADTQYF. CDR3 coding DNA: TGTGCCAGCAGCTTCGACAGGGCCGATACGCAGTATTTT. The V gene is TRBV7-2, the J gene TRBJ2-3; TRBD1 agrees at 7 bases. The V and J ends lost 3 bases and 6 bases, in that order; junction bases with no gene match: 3. This CDR3 has 13 amino acids. Germline CDR1 is SGHTA and CDR2 is FQGNSA. Together with reference TRBV7-2 and TRBJ2-3, the CDR3 gives the full variable domain: GAGVSQSPSNKVTEKGKDVELRCDPISGHTALYWYRQSLGQGLEFLIYFQGNSAPDKSGLPSDRFSAERTGGSVSTLTIQRTQQEDSAVYLCASSFDRADTQYFGPGTRLTVL.

This chain joins TRBV2 and TRBJ2-5; tentatively, D is TRBD1 (5 bases). The length of the CDR3 is 13 residues. Germline V gene data show CDR1 as SNHLY and CDR2 as FYNNEI. V dropped 6 bases and J dropped 5 bases, with 13 bases sitting between them. In nucleotides, the CDR3 is TGTGCCAGCAGGGTCAGGGTTGTGGAGACCCAGTACTTC. Amino acids: CASRVRVVETQYF.

This clonotype turned up a few times. V is TRBV7-2 and J is TRBJ2-4; D assignment may be TRBD1 or TRBD2 (5 bases each). Trimming pared 6 bases from V and 5 bases from J, leaving 14 bases between. The germline CDR1 and CDR2 sequences are SGHTA and FQGNSA. The CDR3 runs to 14 residues. DNA for the CDR3: TGTGCCAGCAGTCGTGGGGGATGGGAAAACATTCAGTACTTC. Translation: CASSRGGWENIQYF.

This clonotype was detected a few times. This chain uses TRBV6-5 with TRBJ1-2; D not certain. V shed 6 bases and J shed 8 bases, with 16 bases lying between them. Germline V gene sequence: CDR1 MNHEY, CDR2 SVGAGI. The CDR3 has 13 amino acids. CDR3 nucleotide sequence: TGTGCCAGCAGGAGGGAACAGTCCGTCGGCTACACCTTC. Translation: CASRREQSVGYTF.

The chain combines TRBV12-3 or TRBV12-4 with TRBJ1-2, with 7 bases that match TRBD1. The CDR3 totals 14 residues. J lost 2 bases, V lost 4 bases, and 4 bases had no gene match. CDR3 residues: CASSSRQGNYGYTF. CDR3 nucleotides: TGTGCCAGCAGTTCGCGACAGGGAAACTATGGCTACACCTTC.

This clonotype was observed a handful of times. The chain is built from TRBV2 and TRBJ2-5; 9 positions agree with TRBD2. Judging by the DNA end, TRBJ2-7 fits better; the J call may be wrong. There are 14 residues in the CDR3. The germline V gene has CDR1 SNHLY and CDR2 FYNNEI. As DNA, the CDR3 is TGTGCCAGCAATGATGGGACTAGCACCCACGAGCAGTACTTC. Its protein is CASNDGTSTHEQYF.

At least ten counts were recorded for this clonotype. The CDR3 DNA reads TGTGCCAGCAAGAGGGAGGGGGCCAACGTCCTGACTTTC. Protein sequence: CASKREGANVLTF. The rearrangement uses TRBV2 and TRBJ2-6, with TRBD2 as a possible D gene (5 bases). CDR1 is SNHLY, CDR2 FYNNEI, per germline. Trimming took 7 bases from V and 4 from J, leaving 8 bases between them. The length of the CDR3 is 13 residues.

This clonotype was counted only a few times. The chain recombines TRBV27 with TRBJ2-6; D is unclear. Germline CDR1 and CDR2: MNHEY and SMNVEV (reference sequence). Trimming took off 0 bases at V and 2 bases at J, with 5 bases between the two ends. This CDR3 is 15 amino acids long. The CDR3 loop reads CASSLSSPGANVLTF. The DNA for the CDR3 is TGTGCCAGCAGTTTATCTAGCCCTGGGGCCAACGTCCTGACTTTC.

The rearrangement uses TRBV7-9 and TRBJ2-1; 7 nucleotides match TRBD2. The DNA matches TRBJ2-5 better at its end, which makes the J call doubtful. Germline CDR1 and CDR2: SEHNR and FQNEAQ (reference sequence). This CDR3 region has 17 residues. CDR3 DNA sequence: TGTGCCAGCAGCTTAGTTGGTCAGGCGGGAGTATACGAGACCCAGTACTTC. Amino acids: CASSLVGQAGVYETQYF.

V and J are TRBV29-1 and TRBJ2-7; D not resolved. From germline, CDR1 is SQVTM and CDR2 ANQGSEA. Trimming left V 4 bases short and J 3 bases short, with 10 bases between. The length of the CDR3 is 12 residues. The DNA for the CDR3 is TGCAGCGTTGGTGGGCCAGGCTACGAGCAGTACTTC. Amino acid sequence: CSVGGPGYEQYF.

V is TRBV2 and J is TRBJ2-6, with 14 positions matching TRBD2. Germline V gene data show CDR1 as SNHLY and CDR2 as FYNNEI. The CDR3 runs to 18 residues. With V trimmed by 8 bases and J by 0 bases, 6 bases remained unmatched. The CDR3 DNA reads TGTGCCAGCGGGACTAGCGGGGGCGTTCACTCTGGGGCCAACGTCCTGACTTTC. Amino acids: CASGTSGGVHSGANVLTF.

V is TRBV28 and J is TRBJ2-3; the D gene is possibly TRBD1 (5 bases). CDR1 MDHEN and CDR2 SYDVKM come from the germline V gene. CDR3 length equals 15 residues. Trimming cost V 5 bases and J 6 bases, with 18 bases left between them. In nucleotides, the CDR3 is TGTGCCAGCAGTCCCCAGGGATTCGATGTGGATACGCAGTATTTT. It translates to CASSPQGFDVDTQYF. Based on the CDR3 plus reference TRBV28 and TRBJ2-3, the full variable domain is DVKVTQSSRYLVKRTGEKVFLECVQDMDHENMFWYRQDPGLGLRLIYFSYDVKMKEKGDIPEGYSVSREKKERFSLILESASTNQTSMYLCASSPQGFDVDTQYFGPGTRLTVL.

The chain carries TRBV28 and TRBJ2-5; possibly TRBD1 or TRBD2 for D (6 bases each). The DNA matches TRBJ2-7 better at its end, which makes the J call doubtful. The germline gives CDR1 MDHEN, CDR2 SYDVKM. The CDR3 length is 18 residues. The CDR3 DNA reads TGTGCCAGCAGTTTGAGGATCAGGGGCGGGACCGAGGCCTACGAGCAGTACTTC. Protein sequence: CASSLRIRGGTEAYEQYF.

This chain connects TRBV6-6 to TRBJ2-7; 7 bases match TRBD1. CDR3 length: 13 amino acids. Germline V gives CDR1 MNHNY, CDR2 SVGAGI (reference sequence). The V segment lost 5 bases and the J segment 6 bases; nucleotides outside the gene matches: 7. The CDR3 nucleotides read TGTGCCAGCAGTAGACAGGGCCCGGGCGAGCAGTACTTC. Translation gives CASSRQGPGEQYF.

This clonotype was found a few times. The chain uses TRBV6-5 and TRBJ1-4, with D possibly being TRBD1 (5 bases). Germline-derived CDR1 and CDR2 are MNHEY and SVGAGI. Trimming left V 0 bases short and J 7 bases short, with 12 bases between. The CDR3 sequence is 15 residues long. CDR3 nucleotides: TGTGCCAGCAGTTACTCTGATGGTAGGGGTGAAAAACTGTTTTTT. This translates into CASSYSDGRGEKLFF.

This rearrangement joins TRBV7-9 to TRBJ2-1, with D possibly matching TRBD1 (6 bases). V lost 1 base and J lost 2, with 12 bases in between. The germline V gene has CDR1 SEHNR and CDR2 FQNEAQ (reference sequence). CDR3 length equals 16 residues. In nucleotides, the CDR3 is TGTGCCAGCAGCTTAGTCATGGGGGCGCCCTACAATGAGCAGTTCTTC. It is translated as CASSLVMGAPYNEQFF.

This chain connects TRBV12-3 or TRBV12-4 to TRBJ1-2; no definite D call. The CDR3 has 13 amino acids. The V end lost 3 bases, the J end lost 2 bases, and 7 bases lay between the germline ends. The CDR3, as DNA: TGTGCCAGCAGTTTCGCCAGGAACTATGGCTACACCTTC. It codes for CASSFARNYGYTF.

V usage is TRBV7-9 and J usage is TRBJ1-2; 8 bases are a match to TRBD1. Germline CDR1 is SEHNR and CDR2 is FQNEAQ (reference sequence). After removal of 5 bases from V and 3 bases from J, the junction contained 11 bases not matched to a gene. This CDR3 has 16 residues. DNA for the CDR3: TGTGCCAGCAGCGACTTCAACGCACAGGGGGACTATGGCTACACCTTC. Amino acids: CASSDFNAQGDYGYTF.

This rearrangement joins TRBV12-3 or TRBV12-4 to TRBJ2-5; D possibly corresponds to TRBD2 (7 bases). The J call may be wrong; the DNA end is better matched by TRBJ2-7. The CDR3 has 15 amino acids. CDR3 region: CASSSAGALSYEQYF. DNA for the CDR3: TGTGCCAGCAGTTCCGCGGGGGCCCTCTCCTACGAGCAGTACTTC.

This clonotype occurred a few times. This rearrangement joins TRBV7-6 to TRBJ2-1; 8 bases are shared with TRBD2. Per the germline V gene, CDR1 is SGHVS and CDR2 is FNYEAQ. Trimming took 4 bases from V and 4 from J; bases not matched to a gene: 15. There are 18 residues in the CDR3. The chain's CDR3 is CASSWTAGLPGGYNEQFF. The DNA for the CDR3 is TGTGCCAGCAGCTGGACAGCCGGTTTACCGGGGGGGTACAATGAGCAGTTCTTC.

About this clonotype: At one end, the junction sequence differs from germline, possibly due to a read error. The CDR3 bases are TGCAGTGCTAACCTGGACGAATACAATGAGCAGTCCTTC. Its translation is CSANLDEYNEQSF. This chain links TRBV20-1 with TRBJ2-1, with D unclear. The CDR3 spans 13 residues. Germline CDR1 DFQATT, CDR2 SNEGSKA (reference sequence).

The chain combines TRBV7-9 with TRBJ2-1; 8 nucleotides align to TRBD1. Unmatched junction bases numbered 9, after V lost 4 bases and J lost 1 base. Per germline, CDR1 SEHNR and CDR2 FQNEAQ (reference sequence). The CDR3 extends over 17 amino acids. The CDR3 protein is CASSSSGTGLSYNEQFF. The CDR3 DNA sequence: TGTGCCAGCAGCTCTTCCGGGACAGGTCTATCCTACAATGAGCAGTTCTTC.

The chain couples TRBV20-1 to TRBJ2-1, with D possibly being TRBD1 (6 bases). The CDR3 contains 13 residues. Trimming removed 4 bases from V and 6 bases from J, with 13 bases in between. Germline CDR1 DFQATT, CDR2 SNEGSKA (reference sequence). CDR3 residues: CSATRVRGNEQFF. In DNA, the CDR3 is TGCAGTGCTACGAGGGTCAGGGGCAATGAGCAGTTCTTC.

This clonotype appeared a few times. This chain connects TRBV27 to TRBJ2-1; D is perhaps TRBD2 (7 bases). Germline V gene lookup returns CDR1 MNHEY and CDR2 SMNVEV (reference sequence). The length of the CDR3 is 16 residues. Trimming took off 5 bases at V and 5 bases at J, with 19 bases between the two ends. The DNA of the CDR3 is TGTGCCAGCAGTGTCCCCCGGGGGGCTTTCGACAATGAGCAGTTCTTC. Translating it yields CASSVPRGAFDNEQFF.

For this clonotype: Being one base from a much bigger clone, this may be a read error. The chain employs TRBV28 and TRBJ1-1; D gene unclear. The V end lost 6 bases, the J end lost 0 bases, and 8 bases lay between the germline ends. The CDR3 runs 13 residues. The V gene's germline CDR1 is MDHEN and CDR2 SYDVKM. In nucleotides, the CDR3 is TGTGCCAGCAGCCCAGAGGTGAACACTGAAGCTTTCTTT. Residues: CASSPEVNTEAFF. Based on the CDR3 plus reference TRBV28 and TRBJ1-1, the full variable domain is DVKVTQSSRYLVKRTGEKVFLECVQDMDHENMFWYRQDPGLGLRLIYFSYDVKMKEKGDIPEGYSVSREKKERFSLILESASTNQTSMYLCASSPEVNTEAFFGQGTRLTVV.

This clonotype was counted between two and nine times. An end of the junction differs from the germline gene, which may be a read error. The chain carries TRBV12-3 or TRBV12-4 and TRBJ2-4; 9 bases match TRBD1. This CDR3 has 12 residues. CDR3 sequence: CAIGQGRDIQYF. CDR3 DNA: TGCGCCATCGGACAGGGGAGGGACATTCAGTACTTC.

A few counts support this clonotype. The chain employs TRBV20-1 and TRBJ2-1, with TRBD2 identical over 12 bases. J was trimmed by 10 bases and V by 4 bases; bases with no gene match: 17. This CDR3 region has 17 residues. Germline V lookup: CDR1 DFQATT, CDR2 SNEGSKA (reference sequence). CDR3 protein: CSANNPMLTSGRREQFF. The DNA for the CDR3 is TGCAGTGCTAACAACCCGATGTTGACTAGCGGGAGAAGGGAGCAGTTCTTC.

In this sample, this clonotype turned up a few times. V is TRBV20-1 and J is TRBJ2-5; TRBD2 is a possible D gene (5 bases). The J call may be faulty, since TRBJ2-1 better matches the DNA end. The V gene's germline CDR1 is DFQATT and CDR2 SNEGSKA (reference sequence). CDR3 length: 14 residues. As DNA, the CDR3 is TGCAGTGCTAGCGGCCTCCCCGGGGTCAATGAGCAGTTCTTC. The encoded protein is CSASGLPGVNEQFF.

The chain is built from TRBV7-2 and TRBJ2-7; perhaps D is TRBD1 or TRBD2 (5 bases each). Germline CDR1 and CDR2: SGHTA and FQGNSA. V was cut by 1 base and J by 3 bases, with 13 bases left in between. CDR3 length: 15 amino acids. Here the CDR3 DNA reads TGTGCCAGCAGCTTAGGATTAGGGACCAACTACGAGCAGTACTTC. Translating gives CASSLGLGTNYEQYF.